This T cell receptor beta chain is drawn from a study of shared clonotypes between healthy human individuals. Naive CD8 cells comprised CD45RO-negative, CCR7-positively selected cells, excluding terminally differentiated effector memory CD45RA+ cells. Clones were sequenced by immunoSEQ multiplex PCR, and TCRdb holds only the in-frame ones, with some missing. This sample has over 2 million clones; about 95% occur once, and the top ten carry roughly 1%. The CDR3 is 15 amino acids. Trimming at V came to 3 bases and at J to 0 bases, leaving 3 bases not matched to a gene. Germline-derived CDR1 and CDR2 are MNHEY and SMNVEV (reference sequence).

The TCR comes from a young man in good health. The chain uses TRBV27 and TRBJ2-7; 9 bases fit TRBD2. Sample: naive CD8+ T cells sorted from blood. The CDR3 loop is CASSFAGGNSYEQYF. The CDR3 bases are TGTGCCAGCAGTTTTGCGGGGGGGAACTCCTACGAGCAGTACTTC.